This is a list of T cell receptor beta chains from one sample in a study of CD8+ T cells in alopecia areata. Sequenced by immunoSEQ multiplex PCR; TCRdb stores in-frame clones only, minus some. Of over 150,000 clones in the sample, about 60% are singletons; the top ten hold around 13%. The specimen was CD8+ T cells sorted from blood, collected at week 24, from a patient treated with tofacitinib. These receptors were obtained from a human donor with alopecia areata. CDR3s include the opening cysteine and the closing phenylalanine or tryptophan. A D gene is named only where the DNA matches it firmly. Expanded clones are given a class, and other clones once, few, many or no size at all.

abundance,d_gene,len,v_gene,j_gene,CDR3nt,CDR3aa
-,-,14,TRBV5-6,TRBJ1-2,TGTGCCAGCAGCGCCGAAGCCCTATGGGATGGCTACACCTTC,CASSAEALWDGYTF
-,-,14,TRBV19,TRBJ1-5,TGTGCCAGTAGTATTGGGACACCAAATCAGCCCCAGCATTTT,CASSIGTPNQPQHF
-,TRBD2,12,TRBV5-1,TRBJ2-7,TGCGCCAGCAGCTGGGAGGGTTGGGAGCAGTACTTC,CASSWEGWEQYF
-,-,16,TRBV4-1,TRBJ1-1,TGCGCCAGCAGCCAAGTGGGTGGGCAGGGTTACACTGAAGCTTTCTTT,CASSQVGGQGYTEAFF
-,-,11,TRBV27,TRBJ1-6,TGTGCCAGCGGGATAAATTCACCCCTCCACTTT,CASGINSPLHF
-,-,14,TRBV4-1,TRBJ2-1,TGCGCCAGCAGCTCCCTAGGGGGGGACAATGAGCAGTTCTTC,CASSSLGGDNEQFF
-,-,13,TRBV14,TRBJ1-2,TGTGCCAGCAGCCAAGGGGGGAACTATGGCTACACCTTC,CASSQGGNYGYTF
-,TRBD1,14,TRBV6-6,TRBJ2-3,TGTGCCAGCAGTTACACAGGGGGCCGGGATACGCAGTATTTT,CASSYTGGRDTQYF
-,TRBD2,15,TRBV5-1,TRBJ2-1,TGCGCCAGCAGCTTGGCTAGCGGGCCCAACAATGAGCAGTTCTTC,CASSLASGPNNEQFF
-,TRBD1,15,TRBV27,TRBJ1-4,TGTGCCAGCAGTCCCCGGGACAGGGCTCACGAAAAACTGTTTTTT,CASSPRDRAHEKLFF
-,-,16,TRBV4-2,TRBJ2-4,TGTGCCAGCAGCACAAGGGTGGAGGAGCCCAAAAACATTCAGTACTTC,CASSTRVEEPKNIQYF
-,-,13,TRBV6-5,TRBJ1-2,TGTGCCAGCAGTTCCAACGGAGTCTATGGCTACACCTTC,CASSSNGVYGYTF
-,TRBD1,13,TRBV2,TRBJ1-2,TGTGCCAGCAGAGGACAGGGGGGTGGAGGCTACACCTTC,CASRGQGGGGYTF
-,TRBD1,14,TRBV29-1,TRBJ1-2,TGCAGCGTTGAATTTAACACAGGGGGCTATGGCTACACCTTC,CSVEFNTGGYGYTF
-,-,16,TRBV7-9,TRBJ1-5,TGTGCCAGCAGTTGCCCGGCCCACCCTATCCCTAATACCCAGCATTTT,CASSCPAHPIPNTQHF
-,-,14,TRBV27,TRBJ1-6,TGTGCCAGCGGGTTAGGATGGTTAAATTCACCCCTCCACTTT,CASGLGWLNSPLHF
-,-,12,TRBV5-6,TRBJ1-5,TGTGCCAGCAGCTTGTCTAATCAGCCCCAGCATTTT,CASSLSNQPQHF
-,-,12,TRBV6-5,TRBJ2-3,TGTGCCAGCAGTCCCTCCGGGGATACGCAGTATTTT,CASSPSGDTQYF
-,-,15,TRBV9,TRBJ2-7,TGTGCCAGCAGCGTAGCTCGGGGCGGCTTTTACGAGCAGTACTTC,CASSVARGGFYEQYF
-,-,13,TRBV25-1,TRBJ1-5,TGTGCCAGCAGTGGACGAGGGGATCAGCCCCAGCATTTT,CASSGRGDQPQHF
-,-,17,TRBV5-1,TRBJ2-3,TGCGCCAGCAGCCCGGAAGATGGGGGGGCCGGCACAGATACGCAGTATTTT,CASSPEDGGAGTDTQYF
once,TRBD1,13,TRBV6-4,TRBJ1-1,TGTGCCAGCAGTGAGACAGGGCTCAGTGAAGCTTTCTTT,CASSETGLSEAFF
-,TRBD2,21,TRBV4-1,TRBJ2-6,TGCGCCAGCAGCCACCCCACTCCGGGAGGAAGAATAAATTCTGGGGCCAACGTCCTGACTTTC,CASSHPTPGGRINSGANVLTF
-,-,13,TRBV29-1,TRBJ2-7,TGCAGCGTTGGGGCAGGGGGGTTCTACGAGCAGTACTTC,CSVGAGGFYEQYF
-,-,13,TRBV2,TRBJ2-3,TGTGCCAGCAGGGATGTACGCGCAGATACGCAGTATTTT,CASRDVRADTQYF
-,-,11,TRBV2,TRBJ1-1,TGTGCCAGCACCCTGGGCCGTGAAGCTTTCTTT,CASTLGREAFF
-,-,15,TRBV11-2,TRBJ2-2,TGTGCCAGCAGCCGAACACGAAGGAGCACCGGGGAGCTGTTTTTT,CASSRTRRSTGELFF
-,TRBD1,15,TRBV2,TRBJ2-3,TGTGCCAGCAGCGACAGGGGGCGAAGTGTTGATACGCAGTATTTT,CASSDRGRSVDTQYF
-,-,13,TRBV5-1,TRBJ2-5,TGCGCCAGCAGCTTGGCGGTGGGGGAGACCCAGTACTTC,CASSLAVGETQYF
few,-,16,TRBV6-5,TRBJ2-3,TGTGCCAGCAGTTCTGGAGCGGGGCAGGGGACAGATACGCAGTATTTT,CASSSGAGQGTDTQYF
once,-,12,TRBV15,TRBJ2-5,TGTGCCACCAGTGTCTACGCGGAGACCCAGTACTTC,CATSVYAETQYF
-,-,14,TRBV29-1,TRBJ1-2,TGCAGCGTTCCGATCCAACAGGTCAACTATGGCTACACCTTC,CSVPIQQVNYGYTF
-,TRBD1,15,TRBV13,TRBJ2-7,TGTGCCAGCAGCTCCCGCCGGGACAGACCCTACGAGCAGTACTTC,CASSSRRDRPYEQYF
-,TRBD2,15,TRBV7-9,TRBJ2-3,TGTGCCAGCAGCTTAACTAGCGGGGGCGCAGATACGCAGTATTTT,CASSLTSGGADTQYF
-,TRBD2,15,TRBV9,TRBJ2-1,TGTGCCAGCAGCGTAGTTGGGGGGGCCTACAATGAGCAGTTCTTC,CASSVVGGAYNEQFF
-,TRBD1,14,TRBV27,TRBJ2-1,TGTGCCAGCAGCCCAGGGACAGGGTACAATGAGCAGTTCTTC,CASSPGTGYNEQFF
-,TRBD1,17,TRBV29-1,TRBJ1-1,TGCAGCGTTGAAGATTATGGGGACAGGGGGCGTGACACTGAAGCTTTCTTT,CSVEDYGDRGRDTEAFF
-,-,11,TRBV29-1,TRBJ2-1,TGCAGCGACCAAACCCGGTTATCCCAGTTCTTC,CSDQTRLSQFF
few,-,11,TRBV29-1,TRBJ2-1,TGCAGCGTTCCCCTCAGCAATGAGCAGTTCTTC,CSVPLSNEQFF
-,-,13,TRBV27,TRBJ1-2,TGTGCCAGCAGTCACTCGACAGTCTGTGGCTACACCTTC,CASSHSTVCGYTF
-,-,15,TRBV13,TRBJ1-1,TGTGCCAGCAGCTTAGTTCGGGGGGCGAACACTGAAGCTTTCTTT,CASSLVRGANTEAFF
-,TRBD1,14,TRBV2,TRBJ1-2,TGTGCCAGCAGTGAAGGGACAGGGTTCTATGGCTACACCTTC,CASSEGTGFYGYTF
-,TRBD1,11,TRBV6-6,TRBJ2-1,TGTGCCACCGGGACAGCTAATGAGCAGTTCTTC,CATGTANEQFF
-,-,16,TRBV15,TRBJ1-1,TGTGCCACCAGCAGAGGTTCGCAGTCCGGGTACACTGAAGCTTTCTTT,CATSRGSQSGYTEAFF
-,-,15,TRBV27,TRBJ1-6,TGTGCCAGCAGTTTAGCAGGTGAAGATAATTCACCCCTCCACTTT,CASSLAGEDNSPLHF
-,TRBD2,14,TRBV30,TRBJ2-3,TGTGCCTGGCCAACGGGACTAGCGTCAGATACGCAGTATTTT,CAWPTGLASDTQYF
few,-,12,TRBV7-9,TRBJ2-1,TGTGCCAGCAGCCCTTCGAGTCTTGAGCAGTTCTTC,CASSPSSLEQFF
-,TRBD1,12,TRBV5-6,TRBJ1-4,TGTGCCAGCAGCTGGGGGACAGGGGTCCCCTCTTTT,CASSWGTGVPSF
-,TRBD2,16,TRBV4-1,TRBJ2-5,TGCGCCAGCAGCCAAGTTCATCTAGCGGACCTGGAGACCCAGTACTTC,CASSQVHLADLETQYF
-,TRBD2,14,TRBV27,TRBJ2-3,TGTGCCAGCAGTGGAGCGGGGTACACAGATACGCAGTATTTT,CASSGAGYTDTQYF
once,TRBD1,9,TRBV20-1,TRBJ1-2,TGCAGTGCGGGACAGGGATACACCTTC,CSAGQGYTF
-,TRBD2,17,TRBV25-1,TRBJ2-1,TGTGCCAGCAGTGGGCGGACTAGCGGGGGCATTTACAATGAGCAGTTCTTC,CASSGRTSGGIYNEQFF
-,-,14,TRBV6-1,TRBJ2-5,TGTGCCAGCAGTGCCCGGGGCCAACAAGAGACCCAGTACTTC,CASSARGQQETQYF
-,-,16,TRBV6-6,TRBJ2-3,TGTGCCAGCAGTGGCGACAGTTTAACTTTTCGAGATACGCAGTATTTT,CASSGDSLTFRDTQYF
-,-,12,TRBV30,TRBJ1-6,TGTGCCTGGGGGGAAGGGAGAGCGACCCTCCACTTT,CAWGEGRATLHF
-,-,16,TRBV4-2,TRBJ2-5,TGTGCCAGCAGCCAAGAAAGCGCTGGGGTAAGAGAGACCCAGTACTTC,CASSQESAGVRETQYF